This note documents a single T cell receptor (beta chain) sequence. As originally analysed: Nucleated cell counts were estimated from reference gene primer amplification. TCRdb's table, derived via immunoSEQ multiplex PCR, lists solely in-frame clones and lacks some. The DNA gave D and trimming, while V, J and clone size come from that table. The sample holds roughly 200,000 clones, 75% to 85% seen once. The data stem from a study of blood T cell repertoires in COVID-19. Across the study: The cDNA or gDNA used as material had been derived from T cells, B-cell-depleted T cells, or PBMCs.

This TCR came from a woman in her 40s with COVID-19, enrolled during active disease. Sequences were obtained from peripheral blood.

The CDR3 nucleotides are TGCAGCGTTGACGCAGGGGGGTCGGTCATTCAGTACTTC. Amino acid sequence: CSVDAGGSVIQYF. This chain uses TRBV29-1 with TRBJ2-4, with a tentative D call TRBD1 (7 bases). Trimming took off 3 bases at V and 9 bases at J, with 15 bases between the two ends. Germline CDR1 is SQVTM and CDR2 is ANQGSEA. This CDR3 is built from 13 residues.